Below are 23 T cell receptor beta chains sequenced from a single sample in a study of CD8+CD57+ T cells in acquired aplastic anemia. Flow cytometry had shown expanded CD8+CD57+ cells in the patients chosen for sequencing. The template used for profiling TCR beta VDJ and CDR3 was genomic DNA. TCRdb passed the reads through MiXCR, listing each CDR3 protein once. The sample includes 160,000 or so distinct CDR3 sequences, around 48% of them seen just once. Sequenced sample: sorted CD4+, CD8+, or CD8+CD57+ T cells (not recorded which) from PBMCs. The source of these receptors is a human donor with aplastic anemia.

This rearrangement joins TRBV10-3 to TRBJ2-3; 9 bases agree with TRBD2. Unmatched junction bases numbered 6, after V lost 3 bases and J lost 2 bases. CDR1 and CDR2 from the germline V gene are ENHRY and SYGVKD. The CDR3 is 16 amino acids. This CDR3 reads CAISETGTSNTDTQYF. Here the CDR3 DNA reads TGTGCCATCAGTGAAACCGGGACTAGCAACACAGATACGCAGTATTTT.

The chain joins TRBV19 to TRBJ2-7, with 7 bases aligning to TRBD1. Losses at the gene ends were 5 bases for V and 3 bases for J; bases not matched to a gene: 10. This CDR3 has 15 residues. Germline V gene data show CDR1 as LNHDA and CDR2 as SQIVND (reference sequence). CDR3 sequence reads: CASSPRTGYFYEQYF. CDR3 nucleotides: TGTGCCAGTAGTCCGCGGACAGGTTATTTCTACGAGCAGTACTTC.

As to this clonotype: This may be a read error, as it is one base from a much larger clone. V gene TRBV30 combines with J gene TRBJ1-2; 12 bases are a match to TRBD1. The CDR3 runs 13 residues. Germline V gene lookup returns CDR1 GTSNPN and CDR2 SVGIG (reference sequence). The CDR3 nucleotides read TGTGCTTTGGGACAGGGGGCTATCGATGGCTACACCTTC. It is translated as CALGQGAIDGYTF.

The table lists this clonotype with many counts. Written as DNA, the CDR3 is TGTGCCACCAGTGACTCGAGGGAGAACACCGGGGAGCTGTTTTTT. It encodes CATSDSRENTGELFF. This chain uses TRBV24-1 with TRBJ2-2; TRBD2 is a possible D gene (5 bases). This CDR3 contains 15 residues. Trimming removed 4 bases from V and 1 base from J, with 9 bases in between. Per germline, CDR1 KGHDR and CDR2 SFDVKD.

This clonotype was observed at least ten times. V gene TRBV6-5 combines with J gene TRBJ1-1, with unresolved D. This CDR3 contains 12 residues. V lost 2 bases, J lost 4 bases, and 5 bases lay in between. Germline V lookup: CDR1 MNHEY, CDR2 SVGAGI. The CDR3 bases are TGTGCCAGCAGTTACACGGGCACTGAAGCTTTCTTT. It codes for CASSYTGTEAFF.

Ten or more counts support this clonotype. The chain is built from TRBV7-3 and TRBJ2-2; D is ambiguous. The CDR3 sequence is 12 residues long. The germline CDR1 and CDR2 sequences are SGHTA and FQGTGA. Trimming took 6 bases from V and 3 from J, leaving 5 bases between them. The CDR3 DNA reads as TGTGCCAGCAGTTTATACACCGGGGAGCTGTTTTTT. Residues: CASSLYTGELFF.

This clonotype appeared many times. The chain carries TRBV15 and TRBJ1-4; D is ambiguous. Trimming cost V 4 bases and J 10 bases, with 13 bases left between them. This CDR3 has 13 amino acids. CDR1 and CDR2 from the germline V gene are LNHNV and YYDKDF (reference sequence). The CDR3 nucleotides are TGTGCCACCAGCACCAGCTTGGCCGGAAAACTGTTTTTT. This gives the protein CATSTSLAGKLFF.

Ten or more counts support this clonotype. The CDR3 spells CASSPTASTDTQYF. DNA for the CDR3: TGTGCCAGCAGCCCAACGGCTAGCACAGATACGCAGTATTTT. This chain uses TRBV6-1 with TRBJ2-3; no definite D call. Germline loops: CDR1 MNHNS, CDR2 SASEGT. The CDR3 extends over 14 amino acids. Trimming took 6 bases from V and 0 from J, leaving 10 bases between them.

The CDR3 nucleotides are TGTGCCAGCGGATTCCAAGAGACCCAGTACTTC. As protein: CASGFQETQYF. V and J are TRBV9 and TRBJ2-5; D call uncertain. The CDR3 sequence is 11 residues long. Germline V gene data show CDR1 as SGDLS and CDR2 as YYNGEE. Trimming pared 7 bases from V and 1 base from J, leaving 5 bases between.

This clonotype showed up just a few times. The V call is TRBV7-2, the J call TRBJ1-1; D gene uncertain. The V end lost 6 bases, the J end lost 5 bases, and 16 bases lay between the germline ends. The germline CDR1 and CDR2 sequences are SGHTA and FQGNSA. The CDR3 runs 14 residues. In nucleotides, the CDR3 is TGTGCCAGCAGTGTGGAGCCCCGAACAACTGAAGCTTTCTTT. Encoded protein: CASSVEPRTTEAFF.

This clonotype came up a few times. The rearrangement joins TRBV14 to TRBJ2-1; 7 bases match TRBD2. This CDR3 has 16 amino acids. Losses at the gene ends were 5 bases for V and 0 bases for J; bases not matched to a gene: 7. CDR1 is SGHDN and CDR2 is FVKESK in the germline V gene. CDR3 sequence: CASSSGTTSSYNEQFF. CDR3 nucleotides: TGTGCCAGCAGCTCCGGGACTACCTCCTCCTACAATGAGCAGTTCTTC.

The CDR3 DNA sequence: TGTGCCACCAGGGGAGGGGGACTAGCTCATGAGCAGTTCTTC. Its translation: CATRGGGLAHEQFF. The V gene is TRBV24-1, the J gene TRBJ2-1; the match to TRBD2 covers 9 bases. V dropped 7 bases and J dropped 8; count of bases not matched to a gene: 8. This CDR3 comprises 14 residues. Germline CDR1 KGHDR, CDR2 SFDVKD.

This chain uses TRBV19 with TRBJ1-1; tentative D call: TRBD1 (5 bases). V was pared by 4 bases and J by 5 bases, with 14 bases between. The germline gives CDR1 LNHDA, CDR2 SQIVND (reference sequence). This CDR3 has 14 residues. CDR3 nucleotide sequence: TGTGCCAGTAGTACGACGGGTGGGGGGACTGAAGCTTTCTTT. It codes for CASSTTGGGTEAFF. Drawing the rest from reference TRBV19 and TRBJ1-1, the complete variable domain is DGGITQSPKYLFRKEGQNVTLSCEQNLNHDAMYWYRQDPGQGLRLIYYSQIVNDFQKGDIAEGYSVSREKKESFPLTVTSAQKNPTAFYLCASSTTGGGTEAFFGQGTRLTVV.

With respect to this clonotype: One junction end disagrees with the germline gene, perhaps due to a read error. The chain recombines TRBV24-1 with TRBJ1-5; no reliable D call. There are 9 residues in the CDR3. Germline CDR1 is KGHDR and CDR2 is SFDVKD. The DNA for the CDR3 is TGTGCCAGCAGTCCGCCCCAGCATTTT. This encodes CASSPPQHF.

In this sample, this clonotype turned up many times. J is TRBJ1-6 and V is TRBV11-2; D is unclear. Trimming stripped 5 bases from V and 6 bases from J, with 14 bases between. The CDR3 is 15 residues long. Germline CDR1 reads SGHAT; CDR2 reads FQNNGV. DNA of the CDR3: TGTGCCAGCAGCCCCCGGGCAGGCGTTAATTCACCCCTCCACTTT. Its translation is CASSPRAGVNSPLHF.

This clonotype was detected ten times or more. The chain carries TRBV12-3 or TRBV12-4 and TRBJ2-1; D is uncertain. V gave up 6 bases and J gave up 0 bases, with 12 bases separating them. The CDR3 spans 15 residues. DNA for the CDR3: TGTGCCAGCAGGAGCGCGGCAGTCTCCTACAATGAGCAGTTCTTC. Amino acid sequence: CASRSAAVSYNEQFF.

This clonotype came up many times. The CDR3 region has the DNA TGTGCCAGCAGCCAAGGGGACAGGGTCACTGAAGCTTTCTTT. This encodes CASSQGDRVTEAFF. The rearrangement uses TRBV3-1 and TRBJ1-1, with 9 nucleotides matching TRBD1. With V trimmed by 1 base and J by 4 bases, 1 base remained unmatched. This CDR3 is built from 14 residues. CDR1 is LGHDT and CDR2 is YNNKEL in the germline V gene (reference sequence).

The chain employs TRBV7-6 and TRBJ2-3; 8 bases are shared with TRBD2. V lost 1 base, J lost 2 bases, and 11 bases stayed unmatched. The CDR3 totals 18 residues. The V gene's germline CDR1 is SGHVS and CDR2 FNYEAQ. The CDR3 DNA reads TGTGCCAGCAGCTTAGATGTTGGCGGGGGGCCTACCACAGATACGCAGTATTTT. This encodes CASSLDVGGGPTTDTQYF.

Ten or more counts support this clonotype. The chain carries TRBV24-1 and TRBJ2-3; 9 nucleotides match TRBD1. J gave up 6 bases and V 3 bases, and 12 bases lay outside the gene matches. From germline, CDR1 is KGHDR and CDR2 SFDVKD. CDR3 length equals 17 residues. The CDR3 spells CATSDNRSGQGGDTQYF. The CDR3 DNA is TGTGCCACCAGTGATAATCGCTCGGGACAGGGAGGCGATACGCAGTATTTT.

Concerning this clonotype: Here the CDR3 omits its conserved ending phenylalanine or tryptophan, so a read error is the likely source. The limits of the CDR3 on the DNA are not certain, so only TCRdb's listed CDR3 is given. The chain employs TRBV19 and TRBJ1-2; no check of the table's D call, TRBD1, against the DNA was made. Per the germline V gene, CDR1 is LNHDA and CDR2 is SQIVND (reference sequence). The CDR3 sequence runs 13 residues, both termini included. CDR3 in amino acids: CASNPDRDYGHTS.

This chain connects TRBV5-1 to TRBJ1-2; 7 bases match TRBD1. Germline assignment: CDR1 SGHRS and CDR2 YFSETQ. Trimming at V came to 6 bases and at J to 6 bases, leaving 11 bases not matched to a gene. The CDR3 loop spans 14 amino acids. Here the CDR3 reads CASTGQGQMDGYTF. The CDR3 DNA sequence: TGCGCCAGCACCGGGCAGGGACAGATGGATGGCTACACCTTC.

This clonotype was observed a few times. The chain carries TRBV24-1 and TRBJ2-5; 7 bases line up with TRBD1. From germline, CDR1 is KGHDR and CDR2 SFDVKD. J was trimmed by 3 bases and V by 3 bases; bases with no gene match: 6. The CDR3 is 15 amino acids. The CDR3 region is CATSDPLTGKETQYF. DNA of the CDR3: TGTGCCACCAGTGATCCCCTGACAGGGAAAGAGACCCAGTACTTC.

This clonotype was observed at least ten times. An end of the junction differs from the germline gene, which may be a read error. The chain has TRBV3-1 and TRBJ2-7; D is unclear. Per germline, CDR1 LGHDT and CDR2 YNNKEL (reference sequence). The CDR3 is 15 residues long. CDR3 residues: CASSQAFNFGYGQYF. In nucleotides, the CDR3 is TGTGCCAGCAGCCAAGCGTTCAACTTCGGATACGGGCAGTACTTC.